What follows are 3 T cell receptor beta chains derived from one specimen sequenced in a study of regulatory T cells in long-lasting Graves disease. The authors built TCR beta libraries using iRepertoire HTBI primers and Arm-PCR of CDR3 regions. TCRdb processed the multiplex PCR reads anew with MiXCR; each CDR3 protein has one entry. In the table there are about 400,000 distinct CDR3 sequences, less than 25% of which are singletons. Regarding time point: persistent/refractory GD, antithyroid drugs over 5 years with positive TRAb. RNA isolated from PBMCs was used to make the TCR library. Specimen: peripheral blood mononuclear cells (PBMCs), collected when the disease was refractory, from a patient treated with antithyroid drugs. The receptors come from a female donor with Graves disease.

This clonotype has a count of ten or more. The chain has TRBV6-5 and TRBJ2-7, with D possibly TRBD2 on 5 matching bases. CDR3 size: 14 residues. Deletions cut 2 bases from V and 4 bases from J, with 12 bases between. Germline loops: CDR1 MNHEY, CDR2 SVGAGI. CDR3 bases: TGTGCCAGCAGTTACGATGCGGGTCTGTACGAGCAGTACTTC. This gives the protein CASSYDAGLYEQYF.

This clonotype showed up many times. The gene calls are TRBV28 and TRBJ1-1; 7 nucleotides align to TRBD1. The germline gives CDR1 MDHEN, CDR2 SYDVKM. V was pared by 9 bases and J by 1 base, with 8 bases of the junction left unmatched. The CDR3 spans 14 residues. This CDR3 is CASLTRGGNTEAFF. The CDR3 region has the DNA TGTGCCAGTTTAACCAGGGGGGGGAACACTGAAGCTTTCTTT.

This clonotype was counted at least ten times. The V and J genes are TRBV12-3 or TRBV12-4 and TRBJ1-2, with TRBD1 as a possible D gene (5 bases). The CDR3 loop spans 15 amino acids. Trimming pared 3 bases from V and 8 bases from J, leaving 19 bases between. CDR3 sequence reads: CASSFSGREIIGYTF. The CDR3 DNA reads as TGTGCCAGCAGTTTTTCGGGCAGGGAAATAATCGGCTACACCTTC.